Listed here is a single T cell receptor beta chain. Its binding antigen is unknown. The sample holds no much larger clone one base away, and base qualities are not on file. The immunoSEQ Assay was used to sequence TCR beta CDR3 regions from DNA. The authors' pipeline ran thus. To compute T cell density, TCR beta template counts were normalized to usable DNA, which was estimated by amplifying housekeeping genes. Richness was estimated using the preseqR package, with extrapolation to 400,000 templates for PBMC samples and to 120,000 templates for tissue samples. Clonality was taken to be one minus Pielou's evenness. To identify tissue-enriched TCRs, differential abundance testing was run on productive amino-acid clonotypes with a minimum total count of 5 and an alpha of 0.1. The Jaccard Index and the Morisita Overlap Index were used to measure repertoire overlap between compartments. TCR beta CDR3s were clustered by GLIPH together with public tetramer-defined viral CDR3s, and at least three viral sequences plus V-gene enrichment were required for viral motifs. TCRdb stores this immuneACCESS table with in-frame sequences only. Part of the clones is absent; in the studies checked, under half of the shortfall reflects unresolved V genes, and no reason is known for the rest. V and J calls and clone size are given by that table; D and trimming were obtained from the DNA. Counted in this sample were 25,000 or so clones; approximately 90% of them appeared once. The ten largest make up about 7% of the sample.

The sample comes from a study of T cells in localized non-small cell lung cancer (dated by TCRdb to 2018 to 2020). About the full investigation: The study examined T cell repertoires in roughly 240 patients with early-stage NSCLC and compared tumors with uninvolved tumor-adjacent lungs. The cohort was made up of under 250 treatment-naive NSCLC patients whose localized lung tumors had been resected. A mean age of 66.3 years was recorded for the NSCLC patients, of whom 120 to 150 were male and 100 to 110 were female.

Points the paper makes about the study in general: Because the study design was exploratory, TCR variables were selected using unadjusted p-values without false-discovery rate correction. Uninvolved tumor-adjacent lung showed the highest T cell clonality, higher than tumor, which suggests more focused antigenic responses in the uninvolved tumor-adjacent lung. Of the top 100 tumor clones, a median of approximately 60 were detected in paired uninvolved adjacent lung; approximately 28 were also among that lung's top 100. Higher blood T cell density associated with longer overall survival, while higher adjacent-lung clonality associated with shorter survival. Because multi-region tumor sequencing was not performed, intratumor heterogeneity could not be ruled out.

Looking up the germline V gene yields CDR1 SGHTA and CDR2 FQGNSA. V is shortened by 5 bases, J by 1 base, and the region joining them spans 15 bases. The CDR3 numbers 15 residues from cysteine through phenylalanine. The only DNA kept is the CDR3, 45 bases in frame from the first base. At diagnosis, peripheral blood, uninvolved tumor-adjacent lung and tumor were collected and stored as a combination of fresh-frozen and FFPE material. For TCR repertoire profiling, the blood samples were analyzed as peripheral blood mononuclear cells. The specimen comprised peripheral blood, sampled before any cancer treatment. The sequence links TRBV7-2 to TRBJ2-7, with no reliable assignment of the D segment. The sequence was obtained from a woman between 35 and 75 years old with stage I lung adenocarcinoma. The CDR3 has the sequence CASSPAVGSSYEQYF. In nucleotides, the sequence is TGTGCCAGCAGCCCTGCCGTAGGTAGTTCCTACGAGCAGTACTTC. Reference TRBV7-2 and TRBJ2-7 proteins supply the regions before and after the CDR3; the full variable domain is: GAGVSQSPSNKVTEKGKDVELRCDPISGHTALYWYRQSLGQGLEFLIYFQGNSAPDKSGLPSDRFSAERTGGSVSTLTIQRTQQEDSAVYLCASSPAVGSSYEQYFGPGTRLTVT.